This is a list of T cell receptor beta chains from one sample in a study of cytomegalovirus exposure and HLA in healthy donors. Sequencing used immunoSEQ multiplex PCR; TCRdb keeps in-frame clones, though not all of them. Of 150,000 to 200,000 clones in the sample, over 80% were seen once. The sample comprised PBMCs. The source of these receptors is a human donor in good health. The CDR3 runs from the conserved cysteine through the conserved F or W. The D gene is left open where the match is weak.

>TRBJ1-2|TRBD1|TRBV4-2
CASSPRTGGDYGYTF
TGTGCCAGCAGCCCCCGGACAGGGGGCGACTATGGCTACACCTTC
>TRBJ2-7|.|TRBV13
CASSTLWGVRDEQYF
TGTGCCAGCAGCACCCTATGGGGGGTACGCGACGAGCAGTACTTC
>TRBJ1-1|TRBD1|TRBV27
CASSSDRGGVEAFF
TGTGCCAGCAGTTCGGACAGGGGGGGAGTTGAAGCTTTCTTT
>TRBJ1-6|.|TRBV9
CASAPYGGGSSPLHF
TGTGCCAGCGCCCCTTACGGGGGGGGGAGTTCACCCCTCCACTTT
>TRBJ2-5|.|TRBV6-6
CASIYATGETQETQYF
TGTGCCAGCATCTACGCGACAGGAGAAACGCAAGAGACCCAGTACTTC
>TRBJ2-5|.|TRBV5-1
CASSLVVGSRETQYF
TGCGCCAGCAGCTTGGTCGTAGGGAGTAGGGAGACCCAGTACTTC
>TRBJ2-1|TRBD2|TRBV7-3
CASSLTSGGVGEQFF
TGTGCCAGCAGCTTAACTAGCGGGGGGGTGGGTGAGCAGTTCTTC
>TRBJ2-2|.|TRBV9
CASSVAGANTGEPFF
TGTGCCAGCAGCGTAGCAGGGGCGAACACCGGGGAGCCGTTTTTT
>TRBJ2-7|TRBD1|TRBV27
CASSSSGTGSYEQYF
TGTGCCAGCAGTTCATCCGGGACAGGGAGTTACGAGCAGTACTTC
>TRBJ1-5|TRBD1|TRBV29-1
CSVGGGQGNQPQHF
TGCAGCGTTGGCGGGGGACAGGGCAATCAGCCCCAGCATTTT